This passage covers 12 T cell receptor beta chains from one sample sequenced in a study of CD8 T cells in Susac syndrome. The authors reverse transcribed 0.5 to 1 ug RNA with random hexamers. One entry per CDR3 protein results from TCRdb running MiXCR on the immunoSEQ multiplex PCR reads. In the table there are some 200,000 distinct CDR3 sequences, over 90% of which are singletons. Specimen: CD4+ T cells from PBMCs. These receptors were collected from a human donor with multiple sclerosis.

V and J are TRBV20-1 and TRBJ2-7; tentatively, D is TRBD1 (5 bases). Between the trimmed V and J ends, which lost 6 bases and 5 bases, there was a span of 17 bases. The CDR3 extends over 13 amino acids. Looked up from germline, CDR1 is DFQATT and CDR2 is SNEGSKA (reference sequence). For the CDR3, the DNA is TGCAGTGCCCCCCGGACCGTGGACAACGAGCAGTACTTC. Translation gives CSAPRTVDNEQYF.

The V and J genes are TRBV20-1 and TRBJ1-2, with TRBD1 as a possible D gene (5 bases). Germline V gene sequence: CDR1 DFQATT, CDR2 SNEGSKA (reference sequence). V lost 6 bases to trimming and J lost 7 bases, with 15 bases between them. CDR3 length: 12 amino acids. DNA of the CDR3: TGCAGTGCCTTTCAACAGGAACCTGGCTACACCTTC. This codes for CSAFQQEPGYTF.

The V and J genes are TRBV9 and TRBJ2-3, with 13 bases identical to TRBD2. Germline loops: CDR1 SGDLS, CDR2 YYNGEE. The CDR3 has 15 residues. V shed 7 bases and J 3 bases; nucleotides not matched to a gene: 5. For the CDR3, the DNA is TGTGCCAGCGACCGACTAGCGGGAGGTACAGATACGCAGTATTTT. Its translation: CASDRLAGGTDTQYF.

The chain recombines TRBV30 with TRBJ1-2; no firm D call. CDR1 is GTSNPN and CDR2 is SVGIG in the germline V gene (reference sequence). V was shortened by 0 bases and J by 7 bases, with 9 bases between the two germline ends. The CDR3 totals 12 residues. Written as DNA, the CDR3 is TGTGCCTGGAGTGTTGCTCGGATTGGCTACACCTTC. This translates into CAWSVARIGYTF.

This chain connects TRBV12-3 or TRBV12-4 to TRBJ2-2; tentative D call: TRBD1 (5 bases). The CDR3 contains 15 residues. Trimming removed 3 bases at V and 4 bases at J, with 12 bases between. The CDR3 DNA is TGTGCCAGCAGTTTTTGGATCCAGGGCACCGGGGAGCTGTTTTTT. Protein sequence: CASSFWIQGTGELFF.

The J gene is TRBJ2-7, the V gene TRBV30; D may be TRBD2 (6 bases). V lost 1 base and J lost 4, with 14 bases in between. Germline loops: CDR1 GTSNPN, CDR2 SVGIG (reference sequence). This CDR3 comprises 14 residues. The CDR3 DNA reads TGTGCCTGGAGTGCTGGCGGGGCGACGTACGAGCAGTACTTC. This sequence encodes CAWSAGGATYEQYF. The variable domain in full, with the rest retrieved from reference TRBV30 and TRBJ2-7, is SQTIHQWPATLVQPVGSPLSLECTVEGTSNPNLYWYRQAAGRGLQLLFYSVGIGQISSEVPQNLSASRPQDRQFILSSKKLLLSDSGFYLCAWSAGGATYEQYFGPGTRLTVT.

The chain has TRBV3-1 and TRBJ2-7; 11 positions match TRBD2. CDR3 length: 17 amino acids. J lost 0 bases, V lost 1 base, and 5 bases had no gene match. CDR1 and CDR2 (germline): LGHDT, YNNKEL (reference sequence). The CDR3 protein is CASSQGLLAGASYEQYF. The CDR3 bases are TGTGCCAGCAGCCAAGGCTTACTAGCGGGAGCCTCCTACGAGCAGTACTTC.

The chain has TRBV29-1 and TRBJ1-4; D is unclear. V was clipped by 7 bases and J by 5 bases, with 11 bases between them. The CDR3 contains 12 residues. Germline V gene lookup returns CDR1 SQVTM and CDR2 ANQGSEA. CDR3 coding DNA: TGCAGCGGCGGACGGCCGAATGAAAAACTGTTTTTT. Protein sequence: CSGGRPNEKLFF.

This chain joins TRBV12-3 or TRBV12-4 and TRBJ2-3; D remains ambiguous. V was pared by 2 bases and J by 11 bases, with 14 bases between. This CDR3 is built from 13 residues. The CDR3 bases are TGTGCCAGCAGTTTAATAGGCAGTCGTCAGCAGTATTTT. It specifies CASSLIGSRQQYF.

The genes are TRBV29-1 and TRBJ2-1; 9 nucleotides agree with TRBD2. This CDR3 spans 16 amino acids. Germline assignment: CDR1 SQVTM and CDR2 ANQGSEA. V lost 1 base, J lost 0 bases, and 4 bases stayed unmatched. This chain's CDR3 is CSVEGISGSSYNEQFF. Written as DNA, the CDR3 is TGCAGCGTTGAAGGAATTAGCGGGAGCTCCTACAATGAGCAGTTCTTC.

CDR3 region: CASSPPPGGSGELFF. DNA for the CDR3: TGTGCCAGCAGCCCCCCGCCGGGGGGTTCCGGGGAGCTGTTTTTT. The V and J genes are TRBV7-2 and TRBJ2-2, with TRBD2 identical over 7 bases. The CDR3 totals 15 residues. Germline CDR1 SGHTA, CDR2 FQGNSA. Losses at the gene ends were 5 bases for V and 6 bases for J; bases not matched to a gene: 9.

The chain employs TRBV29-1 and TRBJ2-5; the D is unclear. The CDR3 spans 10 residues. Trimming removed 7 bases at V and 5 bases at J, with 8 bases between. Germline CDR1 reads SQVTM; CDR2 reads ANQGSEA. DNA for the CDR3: TGCAGCGCCGCGGCTGAGACCCAGTACTTC. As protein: CSAAAETQYF.